What follows are 14 T cell receptor beta chains derived from one specimen sequenced in a study of T cell repertoires in cytomegalovirus infection (dated by TCRdb to between 2018 and 2021). Reads for this sample came from an Illumina HiSeq 1500. TCRdb handled the public reads itself, with Q25 trimming in fastp and clone calling in MiXCR, and kept productive beta chains. Records with the same CDR3 protein are collapsed into one entry carrying the most frequent genes and DNA. A total of fewer than 700,000 distinct CDR3 sequences appear in this sample, 20% to 25% of them only once. Less than 10% of the sample is held by the ten biggest clonotypes. Sequences were obtained from CD8+ T cells from PBMCs. The source is a human donor in good health (CMV status not recorded). Some clones in this sample may be carry-over from other donors' samples.

V is TRBV9 and J is TRBJ2-1, with D possibly being TRBD1 (5 bases). Trimming stripped 4 bases from V and 9 bases from J, with 20 bases between. Germline loops: CDR1 SGDLS, CDR2 YYNGEE. This CDR3 spans 15 amino acids. The CDR3 here is CASSPWTREGSEQFF. CDR3 sequence (DNA): TGTGCCAGCAGCCCATGGACAAGGGAAGGTAGTGAGCAGTTCTTC.

This clonotype was picked up many times. The J gene is TRBJ1-2, the V gene TRBV7-2; D is perhaps TRBD1 (5 bases). This CDR3 has 15 amino acids. The V end lost 5 bases, the J end lost 4 bases, and 17 bases lay between the germline ends. The germline V gene encodes CDR1 SGHTA and CDR2 FQGNSA. CDR3 loop: CASSPPGRQIYGYTF. The CDR3 DNA reads as TGTGCCAGCAGCCCCCCGGGACGACAAATCTATGGCTACACCTTC.

This clonotype came up many times. This rearrangement joins TRBV7-3 to TRBJ1-2; no definite D call. The V gene's germline CDR1 is SGHTA and CDR2 FQGTGA. CDR3 size: 16 residues. V was shortened by 0 bases and J by 5 bases, with 16 bases between the two germline ends. Here the CDR3 reads CASSLTGQLPLYGYTF. The CDR3 DNA reads TGTGCCAGCAGCTTAACCGGGCAGCTCCCCCTTTATGGCTACACCTTC.

V and J are TRBV6-2 or TRBV6-3 and TRBJ2-1; TRBD2 is a possible D gene (5 bases). The CDR3 spans 12 residues. The germline V gene has CDR1 MNHEY and CDR2 SVGEGT. Trimming removed 0 bases at V and 10 bases at J, with 7 bases between. The CDR3 loop is CASSYSLAEQFF. As DNA, the CDR3 is TGTGCCAGCAGTTACTCGTTAGCGGAGCAGTTCTTC.

This clonotype occurred a few times. V is TRBV7-9 and J is TRBJ1-2; D unresolved. Germline CDR1 SEHNR, CDR2 FQNEAQ (reference sequence). Trimming cost V 2 bases and J 5 bases, with 12 bases left between them. The CDR3 is 14 amino acids. This chain's CDR3 is CASSLIEPPYGYTF. DNA of the CDR3: TGTGCCAGCAGCTTAATTGAGCCCCCGTATGGCTACACCTTC.

This rearrangement joins TRBV15 to TRBJ1-1; a weak D match, TRBD1 (5 bases). Trimming took 0 bases from V and 0 from J, leaving 11 bases between them. There are 16 residues in the CDR3. Germline V gives CDR1 LNHNV, CDR2 YYDKDF (reference sequence). The DNA of the CDR3 is TGTGCCACCAGCAGAGATATCGGGGACGTGAACACTGAAGCTTTCTTT. It translates to CATSRDIGDVNTEAFF.

The chain couples TRBV7-4 to TRBJ1-1; no definite D call. V lost 2 bases, J lost 1 base, and 11 bases lay in between. Germline V gene lookup returns CDR1 SGHVT and CDR2 SQSDAQ. This CDR3 is built from 15 residues. CDR3 loop: CASSLMWVSNTEAFF. CDR3 sequence (DNA): TGTGCCAGCAGCTTAATGTGGGTTTCGAACACTGAAGCTTTCTTT.

V usage is TRBV7-3 and J usage is TRBJ2-1, with D possibly called TRBD1 or TRBD2 (5 bases each). Trimming cost V 5 bases and J 7 bases, with 21 bases left between them. The V gene's germline CDR1 is SGHTA and CDR2 FQGTGA. The length of the CDR3 is 16 residues. The CDR3 DNA is TGTGCCAGCAGCCAGGGACCTTACCTTCCCTCTAATGAGCAGTTCTTC. Residues: CASSQGPYLPSNEQFF.

Remarks on this clonotype: This could be a read error, since a much larger clone is one nucleotide away. V is TRBV7-2 and J is TRBJ2-7, with unresolved D. Germline CDR1 reads SGHTA; CDR2 reads FQGNSA. Trimming took 4 bases from V and 3 from J, leaving 7 bases between them. This CDR3 contains 12 residues. As DNA, the CDR3 is TGTGCCAGCAGCTACCTCGGCTACGAGCAGTACGTC. This gives the protein CASSYLGYEQYV.

This sequence joins TRBV15 and TRBJ1-4; no clear D gene. Germline lookup yields CDR1 LNHNV and CDR2 YYDKDF (reference sequence). The CDR3 contains 14 residues. V lost 1 base, J lost 11 bases, and 14 bases lay in between. CDR3 region: CATSRARERTKLFF. The DNA for the CDR3 is TGTGCCACCAGCAGAGCCCGGGAGCGAACTAAACTGTTTTTT.

This clonotype has just a few counts. This chain links TRBV7-9 with TRBJ2-5; D gene unclear. The germline V gene encodes CDR1 SEHNR and CDR2 FQNEAQ (reference sequence). Trimming pared 4 bases from V and 5 bases from J, leaving 17 bases between. The CDR3 consists of 15 residues. CDR3 residues: CASSSAISPGETQYF. The CDR3 coding sequence is TGTGCCAGCAGCTCGGCGATCTCACCCGGGGAGACCCAGTACTTC.

This clonotype was found many times. The chain has TRBV7-9 and TRBJ2-7; no clear D gene. The germline V gene encodes CDR1 SEHNR and CDR2 FQNEAQ (reference sequence). V gave up 5 bases and J gave up 1 base, with 6 bases separating them. The CDR3 is made up of 12 amino acids. CDR3 in DNA: TGTGCCAGCAGCATGCTGTCCTACGAGCAGTACTTC. This codes for CASSMLSYEQYF.

This clonotype was seen many times. The V call is TRBV7-6, the J call TRBJ1-2; tentative D call: TRBD1 (6 bases). The CDR3 runs to 14 residues. CDR1 is SGHVS, CDR2 FNYEAQ, per germline. V shed 5 bases and J shed 7 bases, with 17 bases lying between them. The CDR3 region has the DNA TGTGCCAGCAGCCCCTCGGGGGCCTTCGGTGGCTACACCTTC. Translation gives CASSPSGAFGGYTF.

V is TRBV29-1 and J is TRBJ1-2; D unresolved. In germline, CDR1 is SQVTM, CDR2 ANQGSEA. The ends were cut back, 5 bases at V and 4 bases at J, with 11 bases in the middle. This CDR3 has 12 amino acids. The CDR3 nucleotides read TGCAGCGTTAGTATCGGAGGCTATGGCTACACCTTC. Translation: CSVSIGGYGYTF.